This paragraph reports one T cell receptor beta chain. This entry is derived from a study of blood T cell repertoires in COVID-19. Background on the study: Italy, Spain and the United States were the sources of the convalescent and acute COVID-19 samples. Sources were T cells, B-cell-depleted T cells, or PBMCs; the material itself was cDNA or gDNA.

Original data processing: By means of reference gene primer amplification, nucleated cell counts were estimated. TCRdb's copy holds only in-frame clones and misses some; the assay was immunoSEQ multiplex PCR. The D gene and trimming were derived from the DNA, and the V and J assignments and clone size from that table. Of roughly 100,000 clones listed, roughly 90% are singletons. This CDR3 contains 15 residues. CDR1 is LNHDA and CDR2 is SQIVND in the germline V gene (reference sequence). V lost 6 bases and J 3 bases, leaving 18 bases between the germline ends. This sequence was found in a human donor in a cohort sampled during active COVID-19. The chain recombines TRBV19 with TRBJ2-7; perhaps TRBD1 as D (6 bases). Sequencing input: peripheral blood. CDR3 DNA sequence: TGTGCCAGTAGCAATCCACAGGGTTTATACTACGAGCAGTACTTC. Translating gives CASSNPQGLYYEQYF.